This T cell receptor (beta chain) was found in a study of blood T cell repertoires in COVID-19. Germline loops: CDR1 LGHNA, CDR2 YSLEER. J gave up 5 bases and V 1 base, and 13 bases lay outside the gene matches. The CDR3 totals 17 residues. Measured with immunoSEQ multiplex PCR; TCRdb has only the in-frame clones, and not every one. Of a few hundred thousand clones detected, around 90% appear once; the ten largest clones hold approximately 1%. All enrollees were roughly 18 to 95 years old and from 20 to 25 US areas. The sequenced sample consisted of PBMCs or T cells enriched from blood (not recorded which). The chain couples TRBV4-3 to TRBJ2-5; 7 bases line up with TRBD2. This TCR was recovered from a woman aged 25 to 39 who had recovered from COVID-19. The CDR3 reads CASSQGPTTSLGETQYF. As DNA, the CDR3 is TGCGCCAGCAGCCAAGGCCCAACGACTAGCCTAGGGGAGACCCAGTACTTC.